The 25 T cell receptor beta chains below come from one sample, sequenced in a study of identical twins' blood T cells. One entry per CDR3 protein results from TCRdb running MiXCR on the 5' RACE reads. The data show a few hundred thousand distinct CDR3 sequences, 28% seen once. The sequencing input was PBMCs. The origin of the receptors is a woman aged 18-49 years in good health.

V usage is TRBV10-3 and J usage is TRBJ2-7, with a possible D match to TRBD2 (5 bases). Germline lookup yields CDR1 ENHRY and CDR2 SYGVKD. The CDR3 covers 11 residues. The germline V and J ends were trimmed by 4 bases and 6 bases, with 7 bases remaining between them. The CDR3 reads CAISGGGEQYF. The CDR3 region has the DNA TGTGCCATCAGTGGAGGAGGCGAGCAGTACTTC.

This clonotype was counted between two and nine times. The chain carries TRBV29-1 and TRBJ1-2; the D is unclear. Germline CDR1 is SQVTM and CDR2 is ANQGSEA. There are 11 residues in the CDR3. The CDR3 DNA sequence: TGCAGTGGAGAGCGGACCTATGGCTACACCTTC. Translating it yields CSGERTYGYTF.

There are a few counts of this clonotype. This chain connects TRBV5-1 to TRBJ2-1; no firm D call. Germline assignment: CDR1 SGHRS and CDR2 YFSETQ. This CDR3 has 15 residues. V shed 6 bases and J shed 0 bases, with 13 bases lying between them. The CDR3 DNA follows: TGCGCCAGCAAAGAGGCACCTGGCTCCTACAATGAGCAGTTCTTC. Translated, it gives CASKEAPGSYNEQFF.

Written as DNA, the CDR3 is TGCAGCGTTGAAGATCGAGGCGGGATGGGAGATACGCAGTATTTT. Its translation is CSVEDRGGMGDTQYF. V usage is TRBV29-1 and J usage is TRBJ2-3; the D gene is possibly TRBD2 (6 bases). Germline V CDR1 and CDR2: SQVTM, ANQGSEA. With 0 bases removed from V and 5 bases from J, the gap between germline ends came to 15 bases. This CDR3 is built from 15 residues.

This rearrangement joins TRBV7-8 to TRBJ1-1, with TRBD1 matching over 9 bases. This CDR3 is built from 15 residues. Germline lookup yields CDR1 SGHVS and CDR2 FQNEAQ. The V gene end was trimmed by 8 bases and the J gene end by 0 bases; junction bases not matched to a gene: 7. The chain's CDR3 is CASASWTGVNTEAFF. The CDR3 region has the DNA TGTGCCAGCGCCTCTTGGACAGGGGTGAACACTGAAGCTTTCTTT. The variable domain in full, completed from reference TRBV7-8 and TRBJ1-1, reads GAGVSQSPRYKVAKRGQDVALRCDPISGHVSLFWYQQALGQGPEFLTYFQNEAQLDKSGLPSDRFFAERPEGSVSTLKIQRTQQEDSAVYLCASASWTGVNTEAFFGQGTRLTVV.

The chain joins TRBV27 to TRBJ2-5; TRBD1 matches 7 bases. Germline-derived CDR1 and CDR2 are MNHEY and SMNVEV (reference sequence). V was pared by 3 bases and J by 2 bases, with 3 bases of the junction left unmatched. The CDR3 runs 14 residues. In DNA, the CDR3 is TGTGCCAGCAGTTTGACGACAGGGCAAGAGACCCAGTACTTC. Amino acids: CASSLTTGQETQYF.

This sequence joins TRBV20-1 and TRBJ2-1; D remains unclear. The CDR3 contains 12 residues. Germline V gives CDR1 DFQATT, CDR2 SNEGSKA (reference sequence). Trimming shortened V by 5 bases and J by 8 bases, and 13 bases separated the two germline ends. The CDR3 loop is CSAPDKNDEQFF. DNA for the CDR3: TGCAGTGCTCCAGACAAGAATGATGAGCAGTTCTTC.

With regard to this clonotype: A read error may be the cause here, since a much bigger clone is one base away. The V gene is TRBV12-3 or TRBV12-4, the J gene TRBJ1-2; maybe TRBD1 (6 bases). Trimming cost V 2 bases and J 3 bases, with 13 bases left between them. This CDR3 comprises 15 residues. CDR3 nucleotide sequence: TGTGCCAGCAGTTTATCCGGGGGCTTCGACTATGGCTACACCTTC. Its protein is CASSLSGGFDYGYTF.

This clonotype was seen a handful of times. V and J are TRBV11-2 and TRBJ2-3; D ambiguous. V shed 6 bases and J shed 1 base, with 8 bases lying between them. This CDR3 is 13 amino acids long. CDR1 and CDR2 from the germline V gene are SGHAT and FQNNGV. In nucleotides, the CDR3 is TGTGCCAGCAGGACCCAAGGCACAGATACGCAGTATTTT. It specifies CASRTQGTDTQYF. The full variable domain, its missing parts supplied by reference TRBV11-2 and TRBJ2-3, is EAGVAQSPRYKIIEKRQSVAFWCNPISGHATLYWYQQILGQGPKLLIQFQNNGVVDDSQLPKDRFSAERLKGVDSTLKIQPAKLEDSAVYLCASRTQGTDTQYFGPGTRLTVL.

This clonotype was picked up a small number of times. The chain is built from TRBV20-1 and TRBJ2-3; D remains ambiguous. In germline, CDR1 is DFQATT, CDR2 SNEGSKA (reference sequence). V lost 7 bases and J 2 bases, leaving 13 bases between the germline ends. CDR3 length: 13 amino acids. CDR3: CSVATPNTDTQYF. The CDR3 DNA reads TGCAGTGTCGCGACACCCAACACAGATACGCAGTATTTT.

The chain has TRBV2 and TRBJ1-2; no firm D call. Germline values: CDR1 SNHLY, CDR2 FYNNEI. The CDR3 runs to 13 residues. With 3 bases removed from V and 7 bases from J, the gap between germline ends came to 12 bases. The CDR3 nucleotides are TGTGCCAGCAGTGACCCCGGGTTGGGTGGCTACACCTTC. It encodes CASSDPGLGGYTF.

The chain joins TRBV6-6 to TRBJ1-1; 7 positions match TRBD1. The junction had 6 bases not matched to a gene; V was cut back by 7 bases and J by 4 bases. This CDR3 has 13 amino acids. The germline gives CDR1 MNHNY, CDR2 SVGAGI (reference sequence). CDR3 bases: TGTGCCAGCACGGACCCAGGGGGCACTGAAGCTTTCTTT. The encoded protein is CASTDPGGTEAFF.

Only a few counts were recorded for this clonotype. The CDR3 spells CASDQPESSGNTIYF. The DNA for the CDR3 is TGTGCCAGCGATCAGCCAGAGAGCTCTGGAAACACCATATATTTT. V is TRBV12-3 or TRBV12-4 and J is TRBJ1-3; D gene uncertain. Trimming removed 8 bases at V and 0 bases at J, with 14 bases between. The CDR3 runs 15 residues.

This clonotype came up a few times. V is TRBV10-2 and J is TRBJ2-1, with 7 bases identical to TRBD2. There are 17 residues in the CDR3. CDR1 and CDR2 from the germline V gene are WSHSY and SAAADI. After removal of 5 bases from V and 8 bases from J, the junction contained 18 bases not matched to a gene. The CDR3 nucleotides read TGCGCCAGCAGTTTCTCTTATGGGGCGGGGGTAGGGGATGAGCAGTTCTTC. Amino acid sequence: CASSFSYGAGVGDEQFF.

In its sample, this clonotype was seen a few times. The gene calls are TRBV6-6 and TRBJ2-3; D possibly uses TRBD1 or TRBD2 (5 bases each). The germline V gene has CDR1 MNHNY and CDR2 SVGAGI (reference sequence). This CDR3 has 15 residues. V lost 2 bases and J 1 base, leaving 10 bases between the germline ends. The CDR3 sequence: CASSYRDAGTDTQYF. CDR3 sequence (DNA): TGTGCCAGCAGTTACCGGGACGCTGGCACAGATACGCAGTATTTT.

This chain links TRBV2 with TRBJ1-2, with TRBD1 identical over 8 bases. In germline, CDR1 is SNHLY, CDR2 FYNNEI. CDR3 length: 14 amino acids. Trimming cost V 4 bases and J 5 bases; bases outside gene matches: 6. CDR3 amino acids: CASSGTGMFYGYTF. CDR3 coding DNA: TGTGCCAGCAGTGGGACAGGGATGTTTTATGGCTACACCTTC.

This clonotype has only a few counts. The chain uses TRBV11-2 and TRBJ2-7, with unresolved D. V lost 4 bases to trimming and J lost 5 bases, with 12 bases between them. The CDR3 covers 13 residues. Germline CDR1 SGHAT, CDR2 FQNNGV. Written as DNA, the CDR3 is TGTGCCAGCAGCTCCAATATCGGCCACGAGCAGTACTTC. It codes for CASSSNIGHEQYF.

Concerning this clonotype: Germline and junction disagree at one end, which may indicate a read error. CDR3 sequence reads: CASNLAPAANYGYTF. The CDR3, as DNA: TGTGCCAGCAACTTAGCGCCCGCAGCTAACTATGGCTACACCTTC. The V call is TRBV7-9, the J call TRBJ1-2; D is uncertain. Germline loops: CDR1 SEHNR, CDR2 FQNEAQ (reference sequence). The CDR3 has 15 residues.

Comment on this clonotype: The CDR3 does not close with the conserved phenylalanine or tryptophan, likely indicating a read error. This chain connects TRBV20-1 to TRBJ1-2; D not resolved. The CDR3 contains 14 residues. Deletions cut 2 bases from V and 1 base from J, with 11 bases between. From germline, CDR1 is DFQATT and CDR2 SNEGSKA (reference sequence). CDR3 residues: CSARLARFNYGYTS. CDR3 in DNA: TGCAGTGCTAGATTAGCCAGGTTTAACTATGGCTACACCTCC.

The gene calls are TRBV7-9 and TRBJ1-4, with D maybe TRBD1 (5 bases). Deletions cut 5 bases from V and 14 bases from J, with 24 bases between. The CDR3 extends over 15 amino acids. In germline, CDR1 is SEHNR, CDR2 FQNEAQ (reference sequence). The CDR3 is CASSPTRDGISTLFF. DNA for the CDR3: TGTGCCAGCAGCCCGACCCGGGACGGTATTTCAACTCTGTTTTTT.

This clonotype was counted between two and nine times. This chain connects TRBV27 to TRBJ2-1, with 12 bases lining up with TRBD2. The length of the CDR3 is 14 residues. Germline loops: CDR1 MNHEY, CDR2 SMNVEV (reference sequence). Trimming at V came to 8 bases and at J to 7 bases, leaving 6 bases not matched to a gene. In DNA form, the CDR3 reads TGTGCCAGCGCCGGGACTAGCGGGTTAAATGAGCAGTTCTTC. Amino acid sequence: CASAGTSGLNEQFF.

Ten or more counts support this clonotype. J is TRBJ1-1 and V is TRBV29-1; D gene ambiguous. This CDR3 region has 13 residues. The V gene's germline CDR1 is SQVTM and CDR2 ANQGSEA. The V gene lost 0 bases and the J gene lost 7 bases, with 12 bases spanning the gap. In DNA form, the CDR3 reads TGCAGCGTTGAAGATAACGAACATGATGAAGCTTTCTTT. It translates to CSVEDNEHDEAFF.

The chain links TRBV5-1 to TRBJ1-1; D gene unclear. The CDR3 consists of 15 residues. CDR1 and CDR2 from the germline V gene are SGHRS and YFSETQ. Deletions cut 2 bases from V and 4 bases from J, with 15 bases between. Written as DNA, the CDR3 is TGCGCCAGCAGCTTAACTTCGGCCCTGGCCACTGAAGCTTTCTTT. Translation gives CASSLTSALATEAFF. Variable domain in full (rest from reference TRBV5-1 and TRBJ1-1): KAGVTQTPRYLIKTRGQQVTLSCSPISGHRSVSWYQQTPGQGLQFLFEYFSETQRNKGNFPGRFSGRQFSNSRSEMNVSTLELGDSALYLCASSLTSALATEAFFGQGTRLTVV.

This clonotype was seen ten or more times. The gene calls are TRBV27 and TRBJ1-6; tentatively, D is TRBD1 (6 bases). The CDR3 has 14 residues. V was shortened by 3 bases and J by 8 bases, with 11 bases between the two germline ends. Germline assignment: CDR1 MNHEY and CDR2 SMNVEV (reference sequence). CDR3 nucleotide sequence: TGTGCCAGCAGTTTCGGACAGATGTATTCACCCCTCCACTTT. Its protein product is CASSFGQMYSPLHF.

This chain joins TRBV28 and TRBJ1-2; D is unclear. Trimming left V 5 bases short and J 13 bases short, with 20 bases between. Germline CDR1 is MDHEN and CDR2 is SYDVKM. The CDR3 runs 13 residues. As DNA, the CDR3 is TGTGCCAGCAGTGCCTCTTGGGGTGATGCCAGCACCTTC. This codes for CASSASWGDASTF.